The clone carrying this T cell receptor (beta chain) was detected a few times. This sample is drawn from a study of long-term antiretroviral therapy in people with HIV. Trimming took 3 bases from V and 8 from J; bases not matched to a gene: 8. This CDR3 is 13 amino acids long. CDR1 and CDR2 (germline): GTSNPN, SVGIG (reference sequence). At the survey level, the v3.0 immunoSEQ assay was run. Only in-frame clones appear in the TCRdb table, and some are missing; sequencing was by immunoSEQ multiplex PCR. The repertoire holds more than 20,000 clones, with 85% as singletons. No donor had fewer than one pre-ART PBMC sample or fewer than two post-ART PBMC samples.

The sample here was unsorted PBMCs, taken 2.3 years after starting antiretroviral therapy. The receptor was derived from a man aged 40-55 years with HIV. The V and J genes are TRBV30 and TRBJ1-2; 8 positions agree with TRBD1. The CDR3 sequence: CAWSEDRVGGYTF. CDR3 DNA: TGTGCCTGGAGCGAGGACAGGGTCGGAGGCTACACCTTC. Filled out from reference TRBV30 and TRBJ1-2, the complete variable domain reads SQTIHQWPATLVQPVGSPLSLECTVEGTSNPNLYWYRQAAGRGLQLLFYSVGIGQISSEVPQNLSASRPQDRQFILSSKKLLLSDSGFYLCAWSEDRVGGYTFGSGTRLTVV.